This is a list of T cell receptor beta chains from one sample in a study of CD4 T cells in relation to SARS-CoV-2 and coronaviruses. These TCRs are of unknown antigen specificity. The protocol was immunoSEQ multiplex PCR, while the TCRdb copy is restricted to in-frame clones and leaves out a portion. The sample yields almost 30,000 clones, less than 85% seen once. Sequenced sample: CD4+ T cells from PBMCs, cultured in vitro. These receptors all stem from a human donor in good health. Both conserved end residues are part of each CDR3. D genes are given only for firm matches. The size field is filled for only some rows; it gives once, few, many or a size class.

>TRBJ1-2|NA|NA|14|TRBV5-8
CASSLGQGPYGYTF
TGTGCCAGCAGCTTGGGTCAGGGCCCCTATGGCTACACCTTC
>TRBJ1-6|NA|TRBD1|14|TRBV6-5
CASSHDRGNSPLHF
TGTGCCAGCAGCCATGACAGGGGGAATTCACCCCTCCACTTT
>TRBJ2-3|NA|NA|16|TRBV11-2
CASSYPYFSDSDTQYF
TGTGCCAGCAGCTACCCCTACTTTAGCGATTCAGATACGCAGTATTTT
>TRBJ2-3|NA|NA|14|TRBV18
CASSRARVVDTQYF
TGTGCCAGCTCACGGGCTAGAGTAGTAGATACGCAGTATTTT
>TRBJ2-5|NA|NA|12|TRBV7-2
CASVGASKTQYF
TGTGCCAGCGTGGGGGCATCTAAGACCCAGTACTTC
>TRBJ2-5|NA|TRBD2|16|TRBV27
CASSASGGIGWGTQYF
TGTGCCAGCAGTGCGAGCGGGGGTATAGGATGGGGGACCCAGTACTTC
>TRBJ1-1|NA|TRBD1|12|TRBV6-5
CASRPGQGKAFF
TGTGCCAGCAGACCGGGACAGGGGAAAGCTTTCTTT
>TRBJ2-5|NA|NA|14|TRBV5-1
CASSFEGVLETQYF
TGCGCCAGCAGCTTTGAGGGGGTCCTTGAGACCCAGTACTTC
>TRBJ2-1|NA|TRBD2|15|TRBV10-3
CAISDTSGRGNEQFF
TGTGCCATCAGTGACACTAGCGGGAGAGGCAATGAGCAGTTCTTC
>TRBJ2-7|few|TRBD2|15|TRBV5-5
CASSQGVAGVYEQYF
TGTGCCAGCAGTCAGGGGGTAGCGGGAGTCTACGAGCAGTACTTC
>TRBJ1-1|NA|TRBD1|16|TRBV23-1
CASSHRTGPPNTEAFF
TGCGCCAGCAGTCATAGGACAGGGCCCCCGAACACTGAAGCTTTCTTT
>TRBJ1-6|NA|TRBD1|17|TRBV2
CASSTGTGAPRSSPLHF
TGTGCCAGCAGTACCGGGACAGGGGCCCCTAGGAGTTCACCCCTCCACTTT
>TRBJ2-2|NA|TRBD1|15|TRBV18
CASSPDRKNTGELFF
TGTGCCAGCTCACCGGACAGGAAGAACACCGGGGAGCTGTTTTTT
>TRBJ2-6|NA|NA|13|TRBV9
CASSSSGANVLTF
TGTGCCAGCAGCTCCTCCGGGGCCAACGTCCTGACTTTC
>TRBJ2-5|NA|NA|13|TRBV6-2/TRBV6-3
CASSLGPRETQYF
TGTGCCAGCAGTCTGGGACCCAGGGAGACCCAGTACTTC
>TRBJ2-7|NA|TRBD1|18|TRBV6-1
CASSEAKGDRDSSYEQYF
TGTGCCAGCAGTGAAGCCAAGGGGGACAGAGATTCTTCCTACGAGCAGTACTTC
>TRBJ2-6|NA|NA|14|TRBV4-3
CASSPYRVANVLTF
TGCGCCAGCAGCCCTTACCGGGTGGCCAACGTCCTGACTTTC
>TRBJ2-3|NA|NA|17|TRBV30
CAWSSGYPGPSTDTQYF
TGTGCCTGGAGTTCCGGCTACCCAGGACCCAGCACAGATACGCAGTATTTT
>TRBJ1-3|few|NA|16|TRBV4-1
CASSPWGAGVRNTIYF
TGCGCCAGCAGCCCCTGGGGGGCCGGGGTTCGAAACACCATATATTTT
>TRBJ1-1|NA|NA|15|TRBV7-2
CASSLRGPGATEAFF
TGTGCCAGCAGCTTAAGGGGACCGGGGGCCACTGAAGCTTTCTTT
>TRBJ1-2|once|TRBD1|14|TRBV27
CASSSSTGVHGYTF
TGTGCCAGCAGTTCCTCTACAGGGGTTCATGGCTACACCTTC
>TRBJ1-4|NA|NA|12|TRBV3-1/TRBV3-2
CASSRPNEKLFF
TGTGCCAGCAGCAGACCCAATGAAAAACTGTTTTTT
>TRBJ2-3|NA|TRBD2|16|TRBV5-1
CASSLAGTTHTDTQYF
TGCGCCAGCAGCTTGGCCGGGACTACACACACAGATACGCAGTATTTT
>TRBJ1-2|NA|TRBD1|14|TRBV4-1
CASSEPGQGYGYTF
TGCGCCAGCAGCGAACCGGGACAGGGCTATGGCTACACCTTC
>TRBJ2-1|NA|TRBD2|16|TRBV6-5
CASSYRTSASYNEQFF
TGTGCCAGCAGTTACCGGACTAGCGCCTCCTACAATGAGCAGTTCTTC
>TRBJ2-5|NA|NA|15|TRBV7-9
CASRGREAGQETQYF
TGTGCCAGCCGGGGTAGGGAGGCGGGACAAGAGACCCAGTACTTC
>TRBJ1-1|NA|NA|13|TRBV5-6
CASSLFSVTEAFF
TGTGCCAGCAGCTTGTTTAGTGTCACTGAAGCTTTCTTT
>TRBJ1-6|once|NA|12|TRBV5-5
CASSQRNSPLHF
TGTGCCAGCAGCCAAAGGAATTCACCCCTCCACTTT
>TRBJ1-3|NA|TRBD1|15|TRBV5-1
CASSLQGASGNTIYF
TGCGCCAGCAGCTTACAGGGGGCCTCTGGAAACACCATATATTTT
>TRBJ2-5|NA|NA|14|TRBV7-9
CASSIPTLQETQYF
TGTGCCAGCAGCATCCCGACGCTCCAAGAGACCCAGTACTTC
>TRBJ2-3|NA|TRBD2|16|TRBV11-2
CASSSLRGAYTDTQYF
TGTGCCAGCAGCTCGTTGCGGGGGGCCTACACAGATACGCAGTATTTT
>TRBJ2-7|NA|NA|13|TRBV2
CASNGQGYYEQYF
TGTGCCAGCAACGGCCAGGGGTACTACGAGCAGTACTTC
>TRBJ1-1|NA|NA|14|TRBV9
CASTTGGMNTEAFF
TGTGCCAGCACCACCGGGGGTATGAACACTGAAGCTTTCTTT
>TRBJ2-5|NA|TRBD1|17|TRBV18
CASSPPHSPDRGETQYF
TGTGCCAGCTCACCACCGCACTCCCCGGACAGGGGAGAGACCCAGTACTTC
>TRBJ1-2|NA|NA|14|TRBV19
CASSIDRNNYGYTF
TGTGCCAGTAGTATAGATCGAAATAACTATGGCTACACCTTC
>TRBJ2-5|NA|NA|15|TRBV9
CASSVAGGLQETQYF
TGTGCCAGCAGCGTAGCTGGCGGACTCCAAGAGACCCAGTACTTC
>TRBJ2-2|NA|NA|14|TRBV5-1
CASSPDRETGELFF
TGCGCCAGCAGCCCCGACAGAGAAACCGGGGAGCTGTTTTTT
>TRBJ2-5|NA|TRBD2|17|TRBV9
CASSPGLAGGPGKTQYF
TGTGCCAGCAGCCCGGGACTAGCGGGAGGGCCAGGGAAGACCCAGTACTTC
>TRBJ2-7|once|TRBD1|16|TRBV3-1/TRBV3-2
CASSQSAPGQGYEQYF
TGTGCCAGCAGCCAATCGGCCCCGGGACAGGGGTACGAGCAGTACTTC
>TRBJ2-5|NA|TRBD1|14|TRBV6-6
CASSTGVGAETQYF
TGTGCCAGCAGTACAGGGGTTGGAGCGGAGACCCAGTACTTC
>TRBJ2-3|NA|TRBD2|15|TRBV6-5
CASSPRTSVGDTQYF
TGTGCCAGCAGTCCCCGGACTAGCGTAGGAGATACGCAGTATTTT
>TRBJ1-3|few|NA|12|TRBV2
CASGGTGNTIYF
TGTGCCAGCGGTGGGACTGGAAACACCATATATTTT
>TRBJ1-1|few|NA|13|TRBV2
CASSAGPGTEAFF
TGTGCCAGCAGTGCGGGGCCGGGCACTGAAGCTTTCTTT
>TRBJ1-2|NA|TRBD1|15|TRBV7-2
CASSFRVSGGSGYTF
TGTGCCAGCAGCTTCAGGGTGTCAGGGGGCTCTGGCTACACCTTC
>TRBJ1-1|NA|NA|15|TRBV11-3
CASSLGGTLNTEAFF
TGTGCCAGCAGCTTAGGCGGGACACTGAACACTGAAGCTTTCTTT
>TRBJ2-6|NA|NA|15|TRBV3-1/TRBV3-2
CASSRASSGANVLTF
TGTGCCAGCAGCAGGGCCAGCTCTGGGGCCAACGTCCTGACTTTC
>TRBJ1-4|NA|NA|13|TRBV30
CAWRQGTGEKLFF
TGTGCCTGGAGACAGGGAACCGGTGAAAAACTGTTTTTT
>TRBJ2-4|NA|NA|16|TRBV7-9
CASSRPPGLPVEDQYF
TGTGCCAGCAGCCGCCCTCCGGGTCTCCCGGTCGAGGATCAGTACTTC
>TRBJ2-5|NA|NA|13|TRBV11-3
CASSFEVQETQYF
TGTGCCAGCAGCTTTGAGGTCCAAGAGACCCAGTACTTC
>TRBJ2-5|NA|NA|14|TRBV5-1
CASSLADPGEAQYF
TGCGCCAGCAGCTTGGCGGACCCCGGCGAGGCCCAGTACTTC
>TRBJ1-1|NA|NA|13|TRBV19
CASSTDQNTEAFF
TGTGCCAGTAGTACGGACCAGAACACTGAAGCTTTCTTT
>TRBJ1-2|NA|NA|17|TRBV2
CASSGGYVGQIRYGYTF
TGTGCCAGCAGTGGAGGATATGTCGGCCAGATCCGCTATGGCTACACCTTC
>TRBJ2-1|NA|NA|10|TRBV30
CAWERGEQFF
TGTGCCTGGGAGCGAGGAGAACAGTTCTTC
>TRBJ1-5|NA|NA|15|TRBV23-1
CASRSTGSLNQPQHF
TGCGCCAGCAGATCTACGGGAAGCCTTAATCAGCCCCAGCATTTT
>TRBJ1-3|NA|NA|16|TRBV3-1/TRBV3-2
CASSQLAGGSGNTIYF
TGTGCCAGCAGCCAGCTAGCGGGGGGCTCTGGAAACACCATATATTTT